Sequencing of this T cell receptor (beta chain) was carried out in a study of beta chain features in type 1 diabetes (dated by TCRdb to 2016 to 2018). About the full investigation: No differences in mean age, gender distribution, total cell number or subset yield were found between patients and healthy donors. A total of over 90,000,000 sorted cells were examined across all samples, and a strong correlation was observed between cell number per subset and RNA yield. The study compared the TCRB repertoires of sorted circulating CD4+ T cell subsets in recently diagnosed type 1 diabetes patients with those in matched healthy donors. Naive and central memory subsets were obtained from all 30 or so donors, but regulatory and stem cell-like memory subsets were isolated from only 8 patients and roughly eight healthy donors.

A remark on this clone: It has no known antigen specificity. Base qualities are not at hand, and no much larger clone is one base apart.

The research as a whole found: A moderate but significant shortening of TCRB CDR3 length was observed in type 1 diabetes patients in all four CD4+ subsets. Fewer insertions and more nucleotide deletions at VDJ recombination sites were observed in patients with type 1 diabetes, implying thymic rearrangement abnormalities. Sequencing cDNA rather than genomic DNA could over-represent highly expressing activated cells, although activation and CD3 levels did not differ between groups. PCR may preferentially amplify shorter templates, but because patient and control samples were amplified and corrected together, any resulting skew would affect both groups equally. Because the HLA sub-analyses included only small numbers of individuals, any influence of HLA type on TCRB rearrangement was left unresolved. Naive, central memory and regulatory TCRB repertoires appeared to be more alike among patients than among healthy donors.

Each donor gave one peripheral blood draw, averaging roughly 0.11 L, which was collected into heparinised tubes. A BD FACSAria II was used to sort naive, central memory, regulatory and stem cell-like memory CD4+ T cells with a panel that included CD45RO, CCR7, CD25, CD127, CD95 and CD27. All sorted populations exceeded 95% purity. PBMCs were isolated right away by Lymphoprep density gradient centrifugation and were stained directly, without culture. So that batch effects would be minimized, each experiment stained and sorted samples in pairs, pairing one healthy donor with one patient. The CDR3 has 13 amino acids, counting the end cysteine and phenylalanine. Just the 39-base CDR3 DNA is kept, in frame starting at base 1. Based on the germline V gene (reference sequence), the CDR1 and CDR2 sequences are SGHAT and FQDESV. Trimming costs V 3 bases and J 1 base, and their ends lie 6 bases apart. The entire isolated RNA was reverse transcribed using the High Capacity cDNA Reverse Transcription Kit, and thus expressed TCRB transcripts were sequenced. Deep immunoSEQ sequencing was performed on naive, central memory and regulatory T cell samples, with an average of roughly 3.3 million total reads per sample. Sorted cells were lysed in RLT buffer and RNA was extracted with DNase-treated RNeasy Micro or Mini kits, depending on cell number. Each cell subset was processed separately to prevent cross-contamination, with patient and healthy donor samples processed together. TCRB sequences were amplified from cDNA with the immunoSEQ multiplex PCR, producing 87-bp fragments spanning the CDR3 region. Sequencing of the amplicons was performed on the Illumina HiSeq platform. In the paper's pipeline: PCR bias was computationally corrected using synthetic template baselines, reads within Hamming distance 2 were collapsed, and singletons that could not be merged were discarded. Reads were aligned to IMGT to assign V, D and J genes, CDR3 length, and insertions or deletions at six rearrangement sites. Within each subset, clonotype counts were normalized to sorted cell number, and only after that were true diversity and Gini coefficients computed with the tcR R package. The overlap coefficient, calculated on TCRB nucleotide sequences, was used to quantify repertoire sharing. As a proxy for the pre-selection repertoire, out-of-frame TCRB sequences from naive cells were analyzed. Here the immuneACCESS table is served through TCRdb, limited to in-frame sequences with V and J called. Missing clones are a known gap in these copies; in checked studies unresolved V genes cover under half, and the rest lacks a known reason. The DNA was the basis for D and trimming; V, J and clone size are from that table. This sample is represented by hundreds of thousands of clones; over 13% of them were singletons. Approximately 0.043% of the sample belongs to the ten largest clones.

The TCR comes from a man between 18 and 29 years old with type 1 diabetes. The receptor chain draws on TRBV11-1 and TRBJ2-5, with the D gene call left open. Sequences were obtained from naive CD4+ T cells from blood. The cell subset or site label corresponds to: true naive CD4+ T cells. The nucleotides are TGTGCCAGCAGCTTTAGGCCCCAAGAGACCCAGTACTTC. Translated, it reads CASSFRPQETQYF. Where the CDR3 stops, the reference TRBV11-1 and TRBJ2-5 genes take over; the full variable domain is EAEVAQSPRYKITEKSQAVAFWCDPISGHATLYWYRQILGQGPELLVQFQDESVVDDSQLPKDRFSAERLKGVDSTLKIQPAELGDSAMYLCASSFRPQETQYFGPGTRLLVL.